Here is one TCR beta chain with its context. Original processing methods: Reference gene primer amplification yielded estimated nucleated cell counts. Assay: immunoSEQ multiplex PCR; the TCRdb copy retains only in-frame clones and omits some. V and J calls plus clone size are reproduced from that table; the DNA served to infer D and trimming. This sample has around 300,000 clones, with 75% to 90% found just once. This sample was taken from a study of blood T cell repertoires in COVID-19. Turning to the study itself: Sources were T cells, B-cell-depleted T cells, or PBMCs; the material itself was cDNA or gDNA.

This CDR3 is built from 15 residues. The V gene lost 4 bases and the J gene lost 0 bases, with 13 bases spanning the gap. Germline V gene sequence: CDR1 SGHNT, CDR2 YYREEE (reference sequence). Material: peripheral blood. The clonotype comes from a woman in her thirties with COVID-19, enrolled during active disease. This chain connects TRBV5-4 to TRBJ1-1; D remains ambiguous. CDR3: CASSPRLGVNTEAFF. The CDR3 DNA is TGTGCCAGCAGCCCCCGTCTCGGGGTGAACACTGAAGCTTTCTTT.